The 25 T cell receptor beta chains below come from one sample, sequenced in a study of shared T cell receptors in the human thymus (dated by TCRdb to the early 2020s). Libraries came from the immunoSEQ multiplex PCR assay. TCRdb stores this immuneACCESS table with in-frame sequences only. Part of the clones is absent; in the studies checked, under half of the shortfall reflects unresolved V genes, and no reason is known for the rest. The sample contains 600,000 or so clones, about 90% of them found a single time. About 0.0094% of the sample is taken by the ten largest. This sample also appeared in a second study, on human thymus T cells.

The sequencing sample was made of thymocytes. The receptor source for this set is a boy under three years old with a congenital heart defect. Donor details come from another sample of the same person, matched by shared clones.

The rearrangement uses TRBV4-3 and TRBJ2-1, with 11 bases aligning to TRBD2. V lost 3 bases to trimming and J lost 2 bases; unmatched junction nucleotides: 6. The CDR3 consists of 17 residues. CDR1 is LGHNA, CDR2 YSLEER, per germline. CDR3 sequence reads: CASSQRYSGGAYNEQFF. The CDR3, as DNA: TGCGCCAGCAGCCAGAGATATAGCGGGGGGGCCTACAATGAGCAGTTCTTC.

The V and J genes are TRBV14 and TRBJ1-1, with D unclear. Germline V lookup: CDR1 SGHDN, CDR2 FVKESK. CDR3 length: 12 amino acids. V gave up 2 bases and J gave up 8 bases, with 9 bases separating them. The DNA of the CDR3 is TGTGCCAGCAGCCAATCCACGGGGGAAGCTTTCTTT. This codes for CASSQSTGEAFF.

The chain couples TRBV19 to TRBJ2-1, with 8 bases identical to TRBD2. The CDR3 has 16 amino acids. The V gene's germline CDR1 is LNHDA and CDR2 SQIVND (reference sequence). V shed 5 bases and J 1 base; nucleotides not matched to a gene: 7. The CDR3 bases are TGTGCCAGTAGTTATAGCGGGAATCTATCCTACAATGAGCAGTTCTTC. Protein sequence: CASSYSGNLSYNEQFF.

The rearrangement uses TRBV6-5 and TRBJ2-2, with 7 bases identical to TRBD1. There are 14 residues in the CDR3. The J segment lost 6 bases and the V segment lost 5 bases, leaving 6 bases of the junction unmatched. CDR1 is MNHEY and CDR2 is SVGAGI in the germline V gene. This CDR3 is CASSPPTGSGELFF. The CDR3 DNA follows: TGTGCCAGCAGTCCCCCGACAGGGTCCGGGGAGCTGTTTTTT.

This clone was seen more than once but under ten times. V gene TRBV27 combines with J gene TRBJ2-3; 7 bases agree with TRBD2. V was pared by 6 bases and J by 0 bases, with 6 bases of the junction left unmatched. CDR1 MNHEY and CDR2 SMNVEV come from the germline V gene (reference sequence). The CDR3 contains 15 residues. The CDR3 loop is CASSQSGISTDTQYF. The CDR3 DNA reads as TGTGCCAGCAGCCAAAGCGGGATAAGCACAGATACGCAGTATTTT.

The chain couples TRBV28 to TRBJ1-5; the D gene is possibly TRBD1 (6 bases). The V end lost 6 bases, the J end lost 1 base, and 10 bases lay between the germline ends. The CDR3 covers 14 residues. Germline V gives CDR1 MDHEN, CDR2 SYDVKM. CDR3: CASRSQGSNQPQHF. The CDR3 DNA reads as TGTGCCAGCAGGTCCCAGGGGAGCAATCAGCCCCAGCATTTT.

This rearrangement joins TRBV14 to TRBJ2-3; TRBD1 aligns across 8 bases. V was pared by 2 bases and J by 7 bases, with 26 bases of the junction left unmatched. Germline assignment: CDR1 SGHDN and CDR2 FVKESK. This CDR3 contains 21 residues. The CDR3: CASSQYRTGYRLGHLAYTQYF. CDR3 coding DNA: TGTGCCAGCAGCCAATATCGGACAGGGTACCGACTAGGCCACCTAGCATATACGCAGTATTTT.

This rearrangement joins TRBV13 to TRBJ2-7; D unclear. The CDR3 consists of 16 residues. V was pared by 3 bases and J by 2 bases, with 17 bases between. The germline CDR1 and CDR2 sequences are PRHDT and FYEKMQ (reference sequence). This CDR3 reads CASSFGEASAAYEQYF. The CDR3 DNA follows: TGTGCCAGCAGCTTCGGAGAGGCTTCGGCCGCCTACGAGCAGTACTTC.

J is TRBJ1-6 and V is TRBV5-4, with 11 bases lining up with TRBD1. Per germline, CDR1 SGHNT and CDR2 YYREEE (reference sequence). CDR3 length: 15 amino acids. V gave up 2 bases and J gave up 9 bases; unmatched junction bases: 4. The CDR3: CASSLEGQGGSPLHF. The CDR3 region has the DNA TGTGCCAGCAGCTTAGAGGGACAGGGGGGTTCACCCCTCCACTTT.

V is TRBV7-4 and J is TRBJ1-2; D might be TRBD1 (5 bases). The length of the CDR3 is 15 residues. The V gene's germline CDR1 is SGHVT and CDR2 SQSDAQ. V was cut by 0 bases and J by 8 bases, with 16 bases left in between. The CDR3 DNA sequence: TGTGCCAGCAGCTTAGCGGGCAGGGAATCGAAAGGCTACACCTTC. Its translation is CASSLAGRESKGYTF.

This chain uses TRBV23-1 with TRBJ2-7, with 9 bases that match TRBD2. TRBV23-1 is marked as an open reading frame, function uncertain. Trimming cost V 0 bases and J 1 base; bases outside gene matches: 4. This CDR3 is 16 amino acids long. The CDR3: CASSQSWREGSYEQYF. CDR3 nucleotides: TGCGCCAGCAGTCAATCGTGGCGGGAGGGGTCCTACGAGCAGTACTTC.

This clone came up once. The chain has TRBV27 and TRBJ2-1; 8 nucleotides line up with TRBD2. The CDR3 is 15 residues long. Germline V gene lookup returns CDR1 MNHEY and CDR2 SMNVEV (reference sequence). After removal of 3 bases from V and 4 bases from J, the junction contained 5 bases not matched to a gene. The CDR3 here is CASSFGGETYNEQFF. CDR3 DNA sequence: TGTGCCAGCAGTTTCGGGGGGGAGACTTACAATGAGCAGTTCTTC.

This rearrangement joins TRBV5-4 to TRBJ2-5; 9 bases are shared with TRBD1. Germline CDR1 reads SGHNT; CDR2 reads YYREEE (reference sequence). The junction had 16 bases not matched to a gene; V was cut back by 4 bases and J by 0 bases. This CDR3 has 19 amino acids. CDR3 sequence (DNA): TGTGCCAGCAGCCCACGTGGGACAGGGTTTGGGTCAAACCAAGAGACCCAGTACTTC. Amino acid sequence: CASSPRGTGFGSNQETQYF.

This chain connects TRBV6-5 to TRBJ2-1, with TRBD2 identical over 13 bases. The CDR3 extends over 16 amino acids. Trimming removed 3 bases from V and 8 bases from J; junction bases left unmatched: 7. CDR1 MNHEY and CDR2 SVGAGI come from the germline V gene. This chain's CDR3 is CASSYTGTSGNYEQFF. The CDR3 nucleotides read TGTGCCAGCAGTTATACCGGGACTAGCGGGAATTATGAGCAGTTCTTC.

The chain combines TRBV6-6 with TRBJ1-5, with a tentative D call TRBD1 (5 bases). The CDR3 runs to 15 residues. Germline assignment: CDR1 MNHNY and CDR2 SVGAGI (reference sequence). V was clipped by 2 bases and J by 1 base, with 9 bases between them. The CDR3, as DNA: TGTGCCAGCAGTTACCTGACAGTCAGCAATCAGCCCCAGCATTTT. Protein product: CASSYLTVSNQPQHF.

This chain links TRBV15 with TRBJ2-5; weak D call: TRBD1 (6 bases). V lost 1 base and J 2 bases, leaving 20 bases between the germline ends. Germline CDR1 reads LNHNV; CDR2 reads YYDKDF (reference sequence). The CDR3 totals 18 residues. CDR3: CATSRVGTSPHPQETQYF. For the CDR3, the DNA is TGTGCCACCAGCAGAGTTGGGACATCCCCCCATCCGCAAGAGACCCAGTACTTC.

V gene TRBV14 combines with J gene TRBJ2-7, with TRBD2 matching 13 bases. This CDR3 is built from 17 residues. The trim removed 0 bases at V and 3 bases at J, leaving 5 bases unmatched. Germline V gene data show CDR1 as SGHDN and CDR2 as FVKESK. As DNA, the CDR3 is TGTGCCAGCAGCCAAGATCGGGGGACTAGCGGGAACTACGAGCAGTACTTC. Translated: CASSQDRGTSGNYEQYF. The whole variable domain, remainder taken from reference TRBV14 and TRBJ2-7, is EAGVTQFPSHSVIEKGQTVTLRCDPISGHDNLYWYRRVMGKEIKFLLHFVKESKQDESGMPNNRFLAERTGGTYSTLKVQPAELEDSGVYFCASSQDRGTSGNYEQYFGPGTRLTVT.

Concerning this clone itself: A junction end diverges from the germline sequence, so it may reflect a read error. J is TRBJ1-2 and V is TRBV30, with TRBD1 matching over 9 bases. The CDR3 totals 13 residues. Germline V gives CDR1 GTSNPN, CDR2 SVGIG (reference sequence). The DNA of the CDR3 is TGTGCCTGGAGTGTGGGGACAGGGTATGGCTACTCCTTC. Translating gives CAWSVGTGYGYSF.

This chain joins TRBV6-5 and TRBJ1-5; 7 bases map to TRBD1. Germline V gene data show CDR1 as MNHEY and CDR2 as SVGAGI. V was clipped by 6 bases and J by 13 bases; unmatched bases: 15. The CDR3 contains 14 residues. The CDR3 DNA is TGTGCCAGCAGCCCGCTCTCTCATACAGGGGCTCAGCATTTT. Translation gives CASSPLSHTGAQHF.

This chain joins TRBV5-6 and TRBJ2-1; no clear D gene. The CDR3 is 14 residues long. Germline-derived CDR1 and CDR2 are SGHDT and YYEEEE. Trimming took 4 bases from V and 4 from J, leaving 12 bases between them. CDR3 sequence: CASSVLPHYNEQFF. CDR3 in DNA: TGTGCCAGCAGCGTACTACCCCATTACAATGAGCAGTTCTTC.

This clone was seen just once. The V gene is TRBV5-6, the J gene TRBJ2-3, with 16 bases fitting TRBD2. Germline-derived CDR1 and CDR2 are SGHDT and YYEEEE. Trimming removed 6 bases from V and 3 bases from J; junction bases left unmatched: 13. This CDR3 contains 19 residues. The CDR3 protein is CASTTGTSGRAKPTDTQYF. The CDR3 DNA is TGTGCCAGCACCACCGGGACTAGCGGGAGGGCCAAGCCGACAGATACGCAGTATTTT.

The J gene is TRBJ1-2, the V gene TRBV15; 7 bases match TRBD1. The CDR3 length is 14 residues. V lost 1 base to trimming and J lost 2 bases; unmatched junction nucleotides: 1. Looked up from germline, CDR1 is LNHNV and CDR2 is YYDKDF (reference sequence). The CDR3 spells CATSRGQGNYGYTF. The DNA of the CDR3 is TGTGCCACCAGCAGAGGACAGGGCAACTATGGCTACACCTTC.

The J gene is TRBJ2-7, the V gene TRBV7-3; a weak D match, TRBD1 (6 bases). The CDR3 extends over 13 amino acids. CDR1 is SGHTA and CDR2 is FQGTGA in the germline V gene. V shed 5 bases and J shed 8 bases, with 16 bases lying between them. CDR3 region: CASSLSDSGKQYF. The CDR3 DNA reads TGTGCCAGCAGCCTATCGGACAGCGGAAAGCAGTACTTC.

This chain connects TRBV7-6 to TRBJ1-3; TRBD1 agrees at 7 bases. The CDR3 has 14 residues. V lost 5 bases and J lost 6; bases outside the gene matches: 7. CDR1 is SGHVS and CDR2 is FNYEAQ in the germline V gene. CDR3 coding DNA: TGTGCCAGCAGCCTTGGGACAGCCGAAAACACCATATATTTT. It codes for CASSLGTAENTIYF.

The chain combines TRBV2 with TRBJ2-7, with a weak D call TRBD2 (6 bases). There are 15 residues in the CDR3. Looked up from germline, CDR1 is SNHLY and CDR2 is FYNNEI. The ends were cut back, 3 bases at V and 2 bases at J, with 14 bases in the middle. CDR3 residues: CASSDGYRGTYEQYF. The CDR3 DNA sequence: TGTGCCAGCAGTGACGGCTACCGGGGGACCTACGAGCAGTACTTC. Full variable domain (missing parts from reference TRBV2 and TRBJ2-7): EPEVTQTPSHQVTQMGQEVILRCVPISNHLYFYWYRQILGQKVEFLVSFYNNEISEKSEIFDDQFSVERPDGSNFTLKIRSTKLEDSAMYFCASSDGYRGTYEQYFGPGTRLTVT.